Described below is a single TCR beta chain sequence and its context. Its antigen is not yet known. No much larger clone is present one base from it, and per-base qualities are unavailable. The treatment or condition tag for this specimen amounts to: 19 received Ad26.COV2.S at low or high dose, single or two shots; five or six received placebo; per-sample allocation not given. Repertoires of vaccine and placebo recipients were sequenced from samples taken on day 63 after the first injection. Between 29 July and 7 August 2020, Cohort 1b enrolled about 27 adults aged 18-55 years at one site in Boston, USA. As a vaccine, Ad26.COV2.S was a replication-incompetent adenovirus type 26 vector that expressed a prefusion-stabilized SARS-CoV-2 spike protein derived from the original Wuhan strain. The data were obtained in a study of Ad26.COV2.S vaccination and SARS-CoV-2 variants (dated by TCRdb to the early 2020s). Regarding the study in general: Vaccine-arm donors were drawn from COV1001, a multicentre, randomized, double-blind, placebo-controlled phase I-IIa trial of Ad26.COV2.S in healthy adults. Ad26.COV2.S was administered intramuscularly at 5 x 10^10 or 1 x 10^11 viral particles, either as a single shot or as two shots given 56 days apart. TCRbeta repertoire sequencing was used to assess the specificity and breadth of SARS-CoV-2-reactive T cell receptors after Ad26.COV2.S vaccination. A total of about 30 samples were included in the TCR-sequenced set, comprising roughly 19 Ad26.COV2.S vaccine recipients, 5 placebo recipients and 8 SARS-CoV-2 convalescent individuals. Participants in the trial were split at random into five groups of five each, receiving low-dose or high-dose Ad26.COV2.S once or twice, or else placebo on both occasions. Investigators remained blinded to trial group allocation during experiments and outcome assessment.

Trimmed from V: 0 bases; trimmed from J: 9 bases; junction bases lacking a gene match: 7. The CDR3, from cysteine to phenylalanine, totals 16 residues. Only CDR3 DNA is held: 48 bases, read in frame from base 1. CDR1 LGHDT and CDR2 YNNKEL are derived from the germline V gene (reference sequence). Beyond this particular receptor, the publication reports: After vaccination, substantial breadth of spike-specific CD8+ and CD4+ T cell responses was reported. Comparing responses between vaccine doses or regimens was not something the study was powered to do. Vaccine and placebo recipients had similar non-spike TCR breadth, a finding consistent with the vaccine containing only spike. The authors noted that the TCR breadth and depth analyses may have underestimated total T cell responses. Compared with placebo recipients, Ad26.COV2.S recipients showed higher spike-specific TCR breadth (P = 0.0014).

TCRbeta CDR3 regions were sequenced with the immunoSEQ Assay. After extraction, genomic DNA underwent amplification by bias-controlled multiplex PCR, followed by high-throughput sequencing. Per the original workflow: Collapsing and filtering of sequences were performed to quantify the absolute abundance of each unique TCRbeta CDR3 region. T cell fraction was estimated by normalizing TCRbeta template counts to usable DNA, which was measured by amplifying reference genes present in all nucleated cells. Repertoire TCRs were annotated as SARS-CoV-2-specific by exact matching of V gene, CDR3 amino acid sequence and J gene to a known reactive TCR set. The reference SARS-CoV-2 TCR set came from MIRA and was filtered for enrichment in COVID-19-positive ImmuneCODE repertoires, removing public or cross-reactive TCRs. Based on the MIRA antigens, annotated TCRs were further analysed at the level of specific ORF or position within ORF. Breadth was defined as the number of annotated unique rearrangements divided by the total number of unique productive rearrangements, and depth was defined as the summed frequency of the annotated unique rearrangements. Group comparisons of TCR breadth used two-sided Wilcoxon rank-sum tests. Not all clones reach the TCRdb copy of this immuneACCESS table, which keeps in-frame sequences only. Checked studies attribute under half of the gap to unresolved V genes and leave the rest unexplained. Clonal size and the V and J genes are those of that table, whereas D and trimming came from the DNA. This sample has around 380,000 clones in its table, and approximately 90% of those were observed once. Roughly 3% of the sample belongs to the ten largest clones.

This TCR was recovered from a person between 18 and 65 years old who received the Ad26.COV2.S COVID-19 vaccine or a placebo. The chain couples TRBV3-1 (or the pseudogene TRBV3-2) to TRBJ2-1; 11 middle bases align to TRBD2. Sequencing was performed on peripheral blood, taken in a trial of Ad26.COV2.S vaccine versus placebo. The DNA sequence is TGTGCCAGCAGCCAAGAAGCTAGCGGGGGGCAGGGTGAGCAGTTCTTC. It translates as CASSQEASGGQGEQFF.